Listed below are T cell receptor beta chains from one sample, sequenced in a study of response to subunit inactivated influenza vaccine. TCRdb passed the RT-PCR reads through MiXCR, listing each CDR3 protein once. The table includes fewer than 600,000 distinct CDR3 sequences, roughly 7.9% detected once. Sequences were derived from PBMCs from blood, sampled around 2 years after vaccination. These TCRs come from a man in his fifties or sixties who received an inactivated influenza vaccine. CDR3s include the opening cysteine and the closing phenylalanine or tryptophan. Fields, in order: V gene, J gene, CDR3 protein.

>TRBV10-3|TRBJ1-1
CAIRGGFQNTEAFF
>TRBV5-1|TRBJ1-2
CASSSGQGNYGYTF
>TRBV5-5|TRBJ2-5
CASSSTGGRGETQYF
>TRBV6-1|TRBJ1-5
CASSPLGQGVPGDQPQHF
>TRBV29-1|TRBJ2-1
CSVEDWRSPSSYNEQFF
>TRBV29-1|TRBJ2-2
CSVEGQGAGTGELFF
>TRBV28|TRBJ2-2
CASKRDRVYTGELFF
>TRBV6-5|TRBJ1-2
CASSYPGNLYGYTF
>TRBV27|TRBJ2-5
CASSLGTGGRETQYF
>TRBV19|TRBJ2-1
CASSTGREVYNEQFF
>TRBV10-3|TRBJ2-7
CAISAPAAPYEQYF
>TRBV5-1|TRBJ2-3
CASSLASNEDTQYF
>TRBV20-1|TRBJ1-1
CSGIFHRNTEAFF
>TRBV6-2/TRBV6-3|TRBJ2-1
CASRGWDNEQFF
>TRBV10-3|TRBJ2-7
CAISESWAGSDEQYF
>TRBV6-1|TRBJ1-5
CASSEADRFNQPQHF
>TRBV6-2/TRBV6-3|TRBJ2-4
CAVSGQNIQYF
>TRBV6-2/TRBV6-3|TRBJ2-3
CASANNRESRTDTQYF
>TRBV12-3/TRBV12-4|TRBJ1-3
CASSPLSDTRSGNTIYF
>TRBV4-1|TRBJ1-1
CASSQDPSSASNTEAFF
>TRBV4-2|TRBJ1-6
CASSQKTASGDSPLHF
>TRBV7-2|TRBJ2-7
CASSSDTSYEQYF
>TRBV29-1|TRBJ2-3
CSVASQSDTQYF
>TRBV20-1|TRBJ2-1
CSAHPGQGYNEQFF
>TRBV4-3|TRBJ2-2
CASSQDLGTGGNTGELFF
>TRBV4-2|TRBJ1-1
CASSQEFATRPPEAFF
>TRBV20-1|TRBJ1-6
CSARRRVGNNSPLHF